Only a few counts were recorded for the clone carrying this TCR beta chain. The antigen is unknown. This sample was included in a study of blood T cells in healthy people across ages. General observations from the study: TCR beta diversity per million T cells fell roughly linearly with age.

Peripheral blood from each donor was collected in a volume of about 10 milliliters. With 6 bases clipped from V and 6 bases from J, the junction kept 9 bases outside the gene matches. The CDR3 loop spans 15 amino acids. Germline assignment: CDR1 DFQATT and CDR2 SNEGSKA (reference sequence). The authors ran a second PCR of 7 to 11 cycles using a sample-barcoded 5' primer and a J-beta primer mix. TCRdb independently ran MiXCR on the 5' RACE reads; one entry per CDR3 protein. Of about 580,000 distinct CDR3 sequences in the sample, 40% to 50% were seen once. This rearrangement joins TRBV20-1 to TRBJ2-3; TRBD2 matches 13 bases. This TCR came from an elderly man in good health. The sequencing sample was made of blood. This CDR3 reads CSALGLAGEGDTQYF. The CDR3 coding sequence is TGCAGTGCCCTCGGACTAGCGGGGGAGGGGGATACGCAGTATTTT.